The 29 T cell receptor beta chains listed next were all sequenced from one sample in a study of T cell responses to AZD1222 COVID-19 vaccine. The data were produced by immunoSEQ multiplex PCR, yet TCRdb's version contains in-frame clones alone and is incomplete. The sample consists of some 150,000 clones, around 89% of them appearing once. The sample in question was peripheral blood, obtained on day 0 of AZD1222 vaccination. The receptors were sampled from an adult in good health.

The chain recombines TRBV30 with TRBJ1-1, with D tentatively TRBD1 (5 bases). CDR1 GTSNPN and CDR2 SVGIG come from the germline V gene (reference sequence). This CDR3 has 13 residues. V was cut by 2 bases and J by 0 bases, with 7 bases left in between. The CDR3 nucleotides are TGTGCCTGGAGTCGGGGGGTGAACACTGAAGCTTTCTTT. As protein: CAWSRGVNTEAFF.

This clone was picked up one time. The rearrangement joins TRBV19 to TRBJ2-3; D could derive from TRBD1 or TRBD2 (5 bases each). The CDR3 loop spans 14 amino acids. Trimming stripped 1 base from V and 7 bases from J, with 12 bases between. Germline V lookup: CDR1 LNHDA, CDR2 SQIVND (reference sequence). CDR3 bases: TGTGCCAGTAGTATAGGGGGGAGCAGGAATACGCAGTATTTT. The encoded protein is CASSIGGSRNTQYF.

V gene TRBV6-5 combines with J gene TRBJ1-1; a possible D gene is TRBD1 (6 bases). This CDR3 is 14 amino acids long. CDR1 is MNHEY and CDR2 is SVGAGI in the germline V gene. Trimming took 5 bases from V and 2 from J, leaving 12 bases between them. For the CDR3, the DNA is TGTGCCAGCAGTCGCAACAGGGCTAACACTGAAGCTTTCTTT. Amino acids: CASSRNRANTEAFF.

The CDR3 is CARGGGSSYEQYF. Written as DNA, the CDR3 is TGTGCCCGTGGAGGGGGGAGCTCCTACGAGCAGTACTTC. The chain is built from TRBV30 and TRBJ2-7; the D gene could be TRBD1 or TRBD2 (6 bases each). CDR3 length: 13 amino acids. The V end was cut by 8 bases, the J end by 0 bases, with 14 bases between. Germline assignment: CDR1 GTSNPN and CDR2 SVGIG (reference sequence).

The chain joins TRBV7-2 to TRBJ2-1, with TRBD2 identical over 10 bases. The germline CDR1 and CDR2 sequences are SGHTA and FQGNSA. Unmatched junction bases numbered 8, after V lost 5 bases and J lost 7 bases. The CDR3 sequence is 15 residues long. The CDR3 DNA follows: TGTGCCAGCAGCGGCGCTAGCGGGAGACGAAATGAGCAGTTCTTC. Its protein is CASSGASGRRNEQFF.

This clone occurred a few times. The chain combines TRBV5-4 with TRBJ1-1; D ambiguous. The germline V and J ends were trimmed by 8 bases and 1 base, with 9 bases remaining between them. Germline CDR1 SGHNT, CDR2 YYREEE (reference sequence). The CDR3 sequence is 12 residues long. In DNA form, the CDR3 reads TGTGCCAGTCACACAGAGAACACTGAAGCTTTCTTT. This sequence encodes CASHTENTEAFF.

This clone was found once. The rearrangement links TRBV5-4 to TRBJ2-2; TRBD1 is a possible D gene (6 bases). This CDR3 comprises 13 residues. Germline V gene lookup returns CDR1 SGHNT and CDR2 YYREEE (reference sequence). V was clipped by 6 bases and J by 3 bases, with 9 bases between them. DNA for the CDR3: TGTGCCAGCAAAAACAGGGACACCGGGGAGCTGTTTTTT. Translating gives CASKNRDTGELFF.

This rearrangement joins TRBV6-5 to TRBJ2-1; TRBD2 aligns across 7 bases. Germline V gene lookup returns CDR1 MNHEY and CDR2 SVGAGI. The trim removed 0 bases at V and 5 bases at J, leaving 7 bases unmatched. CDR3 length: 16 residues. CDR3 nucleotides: TGTGCCAGCAGTTACTCGGCTAGCGGTGGAGACAATGAGCAGTTCTTC. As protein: CASSYSASGGDNEQFF.

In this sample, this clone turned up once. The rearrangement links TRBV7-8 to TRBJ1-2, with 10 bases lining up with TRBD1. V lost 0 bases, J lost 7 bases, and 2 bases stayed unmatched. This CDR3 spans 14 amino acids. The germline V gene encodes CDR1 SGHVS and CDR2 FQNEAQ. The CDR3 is CASSLAGQGFGYTF. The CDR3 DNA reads TGTGCCAGCAGCTTAGCGGGACAGGGGTTTGGCTACACCTTC.

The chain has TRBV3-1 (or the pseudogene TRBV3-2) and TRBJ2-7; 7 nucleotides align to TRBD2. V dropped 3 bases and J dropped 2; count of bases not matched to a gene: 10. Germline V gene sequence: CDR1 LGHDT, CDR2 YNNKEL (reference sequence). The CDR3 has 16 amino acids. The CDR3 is CASSHYVSGATYEQYF. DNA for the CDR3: TGTGCCAGCAGCCATTACGTGAGCGGGGCTACCTACGAGCAGTACTTC.

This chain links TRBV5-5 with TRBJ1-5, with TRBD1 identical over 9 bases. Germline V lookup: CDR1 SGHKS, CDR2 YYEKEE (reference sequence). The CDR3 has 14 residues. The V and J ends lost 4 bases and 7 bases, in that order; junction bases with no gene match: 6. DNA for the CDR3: TGTGCCAGCAGCCACGGGACAGGGTACCAGCCCCAGCATTTT. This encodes CASSHGTGYQPQHF. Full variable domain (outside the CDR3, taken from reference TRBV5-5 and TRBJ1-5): DAGVTQSPTHLIKTRGQQVTLRCSPISGHKSVSWYQQVLGQGPQFIFQYYEKEERGRGNFPDRFSARQFPNYSSELNVNALLLGDSALYLCASSHGTGYQPQHFGDGTRLSIL.

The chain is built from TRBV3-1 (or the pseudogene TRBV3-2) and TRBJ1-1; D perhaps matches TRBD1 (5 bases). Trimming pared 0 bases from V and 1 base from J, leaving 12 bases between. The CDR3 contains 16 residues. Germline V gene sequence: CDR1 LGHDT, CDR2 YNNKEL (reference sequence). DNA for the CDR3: TGTGCCAGCAGCCAAGACTGGGGACGTTGGAACACTGAAGCTTTCTTT. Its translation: CASSQDWGRWNTEAFF.

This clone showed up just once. The CDR3 DNA reads as TGTGCCAGCAGTACCTCGACTTTGAACACTGAAGCTTTCTTT. Residues: CASSTSTLNTEAFF. The chain employs TRBV6-5 and TRBJ1-1, with D unclear. Per the germline V gene, CDR1 is MNHEY and CDR2 is SVGAGI. The CDR3 spans 14 residues. The V gene lost 5 bases and the J gene lost 0 bases, with 10 bases spanning the gap.

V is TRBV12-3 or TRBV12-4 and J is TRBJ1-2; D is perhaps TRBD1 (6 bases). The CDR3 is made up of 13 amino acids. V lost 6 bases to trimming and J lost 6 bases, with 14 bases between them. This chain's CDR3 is CASRNNGGHGYTF. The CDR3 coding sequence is TGTGCCAGCAGGAATAATGGGGGGCATGGCTACACCTTC.

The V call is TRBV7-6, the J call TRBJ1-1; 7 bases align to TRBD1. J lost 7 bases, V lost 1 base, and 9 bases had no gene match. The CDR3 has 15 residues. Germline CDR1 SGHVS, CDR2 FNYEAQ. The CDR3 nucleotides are TGTGCCAGCAGCTTAGGACAGGGAGATTTAAATGAAGCTTTCTTT. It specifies CASSLGQGDLNEAFF.

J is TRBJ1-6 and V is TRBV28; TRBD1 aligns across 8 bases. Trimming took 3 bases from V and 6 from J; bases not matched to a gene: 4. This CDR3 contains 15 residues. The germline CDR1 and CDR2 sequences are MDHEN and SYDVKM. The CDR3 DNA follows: TGTGCCAGCAGTTTTCAGGACAGGGTTAATTCACCCCTCCACTTT. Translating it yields CASSFQDRVNSPLHF.

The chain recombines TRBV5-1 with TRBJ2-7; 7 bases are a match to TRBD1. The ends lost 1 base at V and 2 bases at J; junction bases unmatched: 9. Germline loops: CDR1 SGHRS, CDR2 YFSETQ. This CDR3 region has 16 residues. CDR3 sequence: CASSLTAAQGPYEQYF. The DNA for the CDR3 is TGCGCCAGCAGCTTGACGGCCGCACAGGGGCCCTACGAGCAGTACTTC.

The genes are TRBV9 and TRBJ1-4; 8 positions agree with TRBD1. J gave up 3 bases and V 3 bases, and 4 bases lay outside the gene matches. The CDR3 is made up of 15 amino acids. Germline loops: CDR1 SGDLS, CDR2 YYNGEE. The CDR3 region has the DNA TGTGCCAGCAGCGCGACAGGGGAGGCTAATGAAAAACTGTTTTTT. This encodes CASSATGEANEKLFF.

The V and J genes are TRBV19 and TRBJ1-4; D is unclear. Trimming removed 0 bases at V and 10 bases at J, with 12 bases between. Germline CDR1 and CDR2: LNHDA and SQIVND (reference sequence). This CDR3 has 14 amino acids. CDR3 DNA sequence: TGTGCCAGTAGTATAGATCCCCGGACGCGAAAACTGTTTTTT. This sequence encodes CASSIDPRTRKLFF.

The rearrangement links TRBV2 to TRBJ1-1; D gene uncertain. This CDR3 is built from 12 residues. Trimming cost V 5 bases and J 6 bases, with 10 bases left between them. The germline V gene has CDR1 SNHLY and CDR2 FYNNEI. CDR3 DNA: TGTGCCAGCAGTTACCGGGCACCTGAAGCTTTCTTT. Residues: CASSYRAPEAFF.

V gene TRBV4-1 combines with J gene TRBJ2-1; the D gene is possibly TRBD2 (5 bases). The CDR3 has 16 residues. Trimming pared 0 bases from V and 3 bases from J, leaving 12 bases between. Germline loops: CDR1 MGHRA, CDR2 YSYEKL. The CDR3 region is CASSQDRDFIYNEQFF. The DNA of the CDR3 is TGCGCCAGCAGCCAAGACCGGGATTTTATCTACAATGAGCAGTTCTTC.

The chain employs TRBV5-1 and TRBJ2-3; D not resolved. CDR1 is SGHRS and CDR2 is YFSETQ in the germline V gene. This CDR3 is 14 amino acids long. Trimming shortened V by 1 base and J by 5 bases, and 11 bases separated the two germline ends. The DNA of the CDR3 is TGCGCCAGCAGCTTGTCCGTTGGGGAAGATACGCAGTATTTT. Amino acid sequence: CASSLSVGEDTQYF.

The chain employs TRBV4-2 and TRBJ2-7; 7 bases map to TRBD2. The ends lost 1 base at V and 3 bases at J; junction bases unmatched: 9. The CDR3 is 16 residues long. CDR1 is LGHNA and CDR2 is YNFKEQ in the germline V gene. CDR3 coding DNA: TGTGCCAGCAGCCAAGGATTGGCGGGGGAAGGCTACGAGCAGTACTTC. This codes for CASSQGLAGEGYEQYF.

CDR3 region: CASSMRGDRGRYGYTF. The CDR3 DNA is TGTGCCAGCAGCATGAGGGGGGACAGGGGAAGGTATGGCTACACCTTC. The chain carries TRBV9 and TRBJ1-2; 10 bases align to TRBD1. CDR1 SGDLS and CDR2 YYNGEE come from the germline V gene. The J segment lost 5 bases and the V segment lost 4 bases, leaving 11 bases of the junction unmatched. The CDR3 covers 16 residues. Together with reference TRBV9 and TRBJ1-2, the CDR3 gives the full variable domain: DSGVTQTPKHLITATGQRVTLRCSPRSGDLSVYWYQQSLDQGLQFLIQYYNGEERAKGNILERFSAQQFPDLHSELNLSSLELGDSALYFCASSMRGDRGRYGYTFGSGTRLTVV.

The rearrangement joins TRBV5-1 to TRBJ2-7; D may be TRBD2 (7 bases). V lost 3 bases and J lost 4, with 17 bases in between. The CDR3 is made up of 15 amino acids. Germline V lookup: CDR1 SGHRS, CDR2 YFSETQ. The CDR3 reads CASSWRSGGEYEQYF. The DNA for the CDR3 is TGCGCCAGCAGCTGGAGGTCGGGGGGCGAGTACGAGCAGTACTTC.

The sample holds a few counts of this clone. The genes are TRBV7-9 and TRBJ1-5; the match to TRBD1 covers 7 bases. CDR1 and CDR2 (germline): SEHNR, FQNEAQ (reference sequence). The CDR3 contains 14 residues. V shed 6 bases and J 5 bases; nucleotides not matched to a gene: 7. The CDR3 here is CASRPWTGDQPQHF. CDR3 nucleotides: TGTGCCAGCAGACCTTGGACAGGCGATCAGCCCCAGCATTTT.

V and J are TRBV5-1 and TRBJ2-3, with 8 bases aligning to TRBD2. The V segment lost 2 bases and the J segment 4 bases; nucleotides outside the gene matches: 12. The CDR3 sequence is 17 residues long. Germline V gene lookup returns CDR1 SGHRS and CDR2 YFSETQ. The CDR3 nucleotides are TGCGCCAGCAGCTTTCAATGGGTAGCGGGATTGCCAGATACGCAGTATTTT. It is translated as CASSFQWVAGLPDTQYF.

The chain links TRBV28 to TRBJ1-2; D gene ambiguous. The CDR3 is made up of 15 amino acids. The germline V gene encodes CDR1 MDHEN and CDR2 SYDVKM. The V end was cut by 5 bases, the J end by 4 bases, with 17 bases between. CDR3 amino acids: CASSLYRVLIYGYTF. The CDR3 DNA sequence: TGTGCCAGCAGTCTTTACCGTGTGTTGATCTATGGCTACACCTTC.

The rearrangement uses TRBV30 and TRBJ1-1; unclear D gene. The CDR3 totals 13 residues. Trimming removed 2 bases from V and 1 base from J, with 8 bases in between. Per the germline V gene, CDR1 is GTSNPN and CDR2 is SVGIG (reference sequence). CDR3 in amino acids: CAWSTRPNTEAFF. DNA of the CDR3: TGTGCCTGGAGTACCCGACCGAACACTGAAGCTTTCTTT.